This entry describes one TCR beta chain. The sample is drawn from a study of blood T cell repertoires in COVID-19. Self-reported history from a screening survey and questionnaire set each donor's cohort. Two negative PCRs, clearance, or symptom resolution had been documented for recovered Cohort 3 donors. The data were produced by immunoSEQ multiplex PCR, yet TCRdb's version contains in-frame clones alone and is incomplete. The sample has over 300,000 clones; approximately 85% are singletons. Germline V lookup: CDR1 MGHRA, CDR2 YSYEKL. The CDR3 consists of 19 residues. V gave up 0 bases and J gave up 3 bases, with 21 bases separating them.

Material: PBMCs or T cells enriched from blood (not recorded which). The chain carries TRBV4-1 and TRBJ2-1; D remains unclear. This receptor was taken from a man aged 25-45 years who had recovered from COVID-19. The CDR3 sequence is CASSQEPLSRVSIYNEQFF. CDR3 coding DNA: TGCGCCAGCAGCCAAGAACCACTATCACGGGTTAGCATCTACAATGAGCAGTTCTTC.